The T cell receptor (beta chain) under discussion was sequenced for a study of PD-1 blockade in classical Hodgkin lymphoma. About the research overall: Intravenous infusions of nivolumab 3 mg/kg reached patients every 2 weeks. Overall study results and limits: Patients excluded were those beginning nivolumab under 1 year after ASCT. Complete responders possessed baseline diversity comparable to newly diagnosed patients.

The CDR3 runs to 15 residues. The V and J ends lost 0 bases and 2 bases respectively, with 9 bases between them. The germline V gene has CDR1 SGDLS and CDR2 YYNGEE. Noted time point: cycle 4 day 1 (C4D1), after more than five weeks of nivolumab. There was relapse after autologous stem cell transplantation in every patient, and there was variation in brentuximab vedotin exposure. Patients had relapsed/refractory classical Hodgkin lymphoma with complete response, partial response or progressive disease as best response. There are a few counts of this clone. Its antigen is as yet unknown. TCRdb's table, derived via immunoSEQ multiplex PCR, lists solely in-frame clones and lacks some. The data contain tens of thousands of clones, approximately 80% of them singletons.

Material: peripheral blood mononuclear cells (PBMCs), obtained before the fourth cycle of nivolumab. The J gene is TRBJ2-1, the V gene TRBV9; weak D call: TRBD2 (6 bases). The TCR sequence derives from a human donor with classical Hodgkin lymphoma. The CDR3 DNA is TGTGCCAGCAGCGTAGACGCGGGAACCTACAATGAGCAGTTCTTC. As protein: CASSVDAGTYNEQFF.